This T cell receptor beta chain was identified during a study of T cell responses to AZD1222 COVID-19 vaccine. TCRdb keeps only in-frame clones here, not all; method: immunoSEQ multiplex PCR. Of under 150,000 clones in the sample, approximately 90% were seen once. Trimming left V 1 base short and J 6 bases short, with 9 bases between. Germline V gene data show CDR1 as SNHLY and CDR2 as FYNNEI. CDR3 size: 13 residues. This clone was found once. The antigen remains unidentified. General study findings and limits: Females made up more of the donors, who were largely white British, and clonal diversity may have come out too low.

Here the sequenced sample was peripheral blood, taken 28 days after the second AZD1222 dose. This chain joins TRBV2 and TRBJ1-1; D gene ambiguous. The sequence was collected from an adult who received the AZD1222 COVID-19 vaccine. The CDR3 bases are TGTGCCAGCAGTGAAGAAAAGACCTCTGAAGCTTTCTTT. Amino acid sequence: CASSEEKTSEAFF. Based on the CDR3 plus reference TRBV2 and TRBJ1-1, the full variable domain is EPEVTQTPSHQVTQMGQEVILRCVPISNHLYFYWYRQILGQKVEFLVSFYNNEISEKSEIFDDQFSVERPDGSNFTLKIRSTKLEDSAMYFCASSEEKTSEAFFGQGTRLTVV.